Presented here are 5 T cell receptor beta chains from one specimen sequenced in a study of blood T cell repertoires in COVID-19. Repertoires were generated with immunoSEQ multiplex PCR, while TCRdb's copy carries only in-frame clones and drops some. There are 140,000 to 150,000 clones in the sample; 75% to 85% occur only once, and about 5% lies in the top ten. Sequenced sample: peripheral blood. These receptors were collected from a woman between 45 and 60 years old with acute or convalescent COVID-19.

The sample holds a few counts of this clone. The chain's CDR3 is CASSLGGYTF. CDR3 DNA sequence: TGTGCCAGCAGTCTCGGGGGCTACACCTTC. V and J are TRBV6-6 and TRBJ1-2, with unresolved D. CDR1 and CDR2 from the germline V gene are MNHNY and SVGAGI (reference sequence). This CDR3 spans 10 amino acids. Between the trimmed V and J ends, which lost 5 bases and 8 bases, there was a span of 6 bases.

The chain uses TRBV19 and TRBJ1-2; 9 positions agree with TRBD1. The CDR3 is made up of 17 amino acids. The V and J ends lost 7 bases and 4 bases, in that order; junction bases with no gene match: 16. Germline V gene sequence: CDR1 LNHDA, CDR2 SQIVND (reference sequence). The CDR3 DNA reads as TGTGCCAGTATGGGACAGGGCGCTCTGTCGGGGGTCTATGGCTACACCTTC. This gives the protein CASMGQGALSGVYGYTF.

This clone was counted many times. The chain combines TRBV6-2 or TRBV6-3 with TRBJ1-2, with D unclear. CDR1 and CDR2 from the germline V gene are MNHEY and SVGEGT. This CDR3 spans 15 amino acids. V was clipped by 5 bases and J by 4 bases, with 17 bases between them. The CDR3 bases are TGTGCCAGCAGTCAGTCGATTACCGCTTTCTATGGCTACACCTTC. Translated, it gives CASSQSITAFYGYTF.

This chain connects TRBV12-3 or TRBV12-4 to TRBJ2-1; 7 positions match TRBD2. With V trimmed by 8 bases and J by 8 bases, 9 bases remained unmatched. The CDR3 contains 13 residues. CDR3 region: CASRGTNFYEQFF. CDR3 DNA sequence: TGTGCCAGCCGCGGGACTAACTTCTATGAGCAGTTCTTC.

The chain uses TRBV5-4 and TRBJ2-3; 7 nucleotides line up with TRBD2. The germline CDR1 and CDR2 sequences are SGHNT and YYREEE (reference sequence). Unmatched junction bases numbered 5, after V lost 2 bases and J lost 2 bases. The CDR3 consists of 15 residues. The CDR3 DNA reads TGTGCCAGCAGCTTCGGAGCGGGGTCCACAGATACGCAGTATTTT. As protein: CASSFGAGSTDTQYF.